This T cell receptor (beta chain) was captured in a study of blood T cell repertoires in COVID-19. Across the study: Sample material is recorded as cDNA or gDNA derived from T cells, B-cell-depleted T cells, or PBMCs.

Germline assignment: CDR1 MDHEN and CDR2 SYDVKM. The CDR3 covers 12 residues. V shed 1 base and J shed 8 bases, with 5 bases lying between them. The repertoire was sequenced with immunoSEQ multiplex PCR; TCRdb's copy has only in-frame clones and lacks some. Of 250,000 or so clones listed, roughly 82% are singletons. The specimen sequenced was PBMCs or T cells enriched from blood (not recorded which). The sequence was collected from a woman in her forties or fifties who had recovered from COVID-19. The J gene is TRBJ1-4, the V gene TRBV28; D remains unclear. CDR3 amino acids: CASSLLREKLFF. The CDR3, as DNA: TGTGCCAGCAGTTTATTACGGGAAAAACTGTTTTTT.